The 16 T cell receptor beta chains listed next were all sequenced from one sample in a study of shared clonotypes between healthy human individuals. CD8 cells classed as naive were CD45RO-negative and positively selected for CCR7, excluding terminally differentiated effector memory CD45RA+ cells. Repertoires were generated with immunoSEQ multiplex PCR, while TCRdb's copy carries only in-frame clones and drops some. The sample has under 2,000,000 clones, over 85% seen once; the top ten hold approximately 1.2%. The sequencing sample was made of naive CD8+ T cells sorted from blood. All receptors derive from a young man in good health.

With regard to this clone: Other DNA sequences from this sample encode an identical CDR3 as well. V gene TRBV9 combines with J gene TRBJ2-7; D is unclear. V was shortened by 3 bases and J by 5 bases, with 9 bases between the two germline ends. This CDR3 is built from 12 residues. From germline, CDR1 is SGDLS and CDR2 YYNGEE. DNA of the CDR3: TGTGCCAGCAGCGCCGATTCTAACGAGCAGTACTTC. Its protein is CASSADSNEQYF.

In the case of this clone: Other DNA variants within this sample encode the same CDR3. The chain combines TRBV4-1 with TRBJ2-7; D is ambiguous. With 1 base removed from V and 3 bases from J, the gap between germline ends came to 7 bases. In germline, CDR1 is MGHRA, CDR2 YSYEKL. The CDR3 extends over 13 amino acids. The CDR3 sequence: CASSQGRYYEQYF. CDR3 in DNA: TGCGCCAGCAGCCAAGGTCGTTACTACGAGCAGTACTTC.

To note about this clone: At the DNA level, this CDR3 is encoded by other sequences in the same sample as well. The rearrangement joins TRBV7-9 to TRBJ2-7, with no clear D. CDR3 length equals 11 residues. Trimming shortened V by 1 base and J by 7 bases, and 5 bases separated the two germline ends. Germline values: CDR1 SEHNR, CDR2 FQNEAQ (reference sequence). The CDR3 DNA sequence: TGTGCCAGCAGCTTAGTTGGAGAGCAGTACTTC. Its translation is CASSLVGEQYF.

This rearrangement joins TRBV28 to TRBJ2-7; tentative D call: TRBD2 (7 bases). The ends were cut back, 5 bases at V and 9 bases at J, with 14 bases in the middle. The CDR3 has 12 residues. From germline, CDR1 is MDHEN and CDR2 SYDVKM. The CDR3 region has the DNA TGTGCCAGCAGTCCCGGGGAGGGGGGGCAGTACTTC. Translating gives CASSPGEGGQYF.

The chain has TRBV7-9 and TRBJ2-5, with unresolved D. Germline V CDR1 and CDR2: SEHNR, FQNEAQ (reference sequence). Trimming stripped 4 bases from V and 5 bases from J, with 8 bases between. This CDR3 has 12 amino acids. Written as DNA, the CDR3 is TGTGCCAGCAGCTGGGCGACCGAGACCCAGTACTTC. Translating gives CASSWATETQYF.

J is TRBJ2-1 and V is TRBV12-5; D gene uncertain. V lost 5 bases and J 8 bases, leaving 16 bases between the germline ends. CDR3 length: 14 amino acids. CDR1 and CDR2 from the germline V gene are LGHNT and FRNRAP. CDR3 DNA sequence: TGTGCTAGTGGTCTCCCTCTGGACGGTGATGAGCAGTTCTTC. This codes for CASGLPLDGDEQFF.

The chain recombines TRBV4-1 with TRBJ2-7; TRBD2 matches at 8 bases. The CDR3 is made up of 16 amino acids. V was pared by 3 bases and J by 0 bases, with 7 bases of the junction left unmatched. The germline V gene has CDR1 MGHRA and CDR2 YSYEKL. DNA of the CDR3: TGCGCCAGCAGCCATGTTAGCGGGGAATACTCCTACGAGCAGTACTTC. As protein: CASSHVSGEYSYEQYF.

The chain employs TRBV13 and TRBJ1-2; 8 nucleotides agree with TRBD1. CDR3 length equals 14 residues. Germline assignment: CDR1 PRHDT and CDR2 FYEKMQ (reference sequence). Germline trimming cut 3 bases from V and 2 bases from J; bases unmatched to any gene: 2. The DNA for the CDR3 is TGTGCCAGCAGCTTTCGGACAGGGAACTATGGCTACACCTTC. Its translation is CASSFRTGNYGYTF.

The chain combines TRBV6-5 with TRBJ2-7, with D unresolved. With 0 bases removed from V and 5 bases from J, the gap between germline ends came to 14 bases. Germline V gives CDR1 MNHEY, CDR2 SVGAGI. CDR3 length equals 15 residues. The DNA of the CDR3 is TGTGCCAGCAGTTACTCGACGGCCAGTGATCACGAGCAGTACTTC. The encoded protein is CASSYSTASDHEQYF.

This chain joins TRBV19 and TRBJ1-1; D uncertain. Germline loops: CDR1 LNHDA, CDR2 SQIVND (reference sequence). With 7 bases removed from V and 0 bases from J, the gap between germline ends came to 9 bases. CDR3 length equals 13 residues. CDR3 coding DNA: TGTGCCAGTATTTCGGCAATGAACACTGAAGCTTTCTTT. Translated: CASISAMNTEAFF.

J is TRBJ1-4 and V is TRBV4-2; D is possibly TRBD1 (5 bases). Germline CDR1 is LGHNA and CDR2 is YNFKEQ. The CDR3 extends over 14 amino acids. Between the trimmed V and J ends, which lost 3 bases and 4 bases, there was a span of 9 bases. For the CDR3, the DNA is TGTGCCAGCAGCCACCGGGACGGTAATGAAAAACTGTTTTTT. Translation gives CASSHRDGNEKLFF.

The CDR3 is CASSPRQSFVNTEAFF. CDR3 in DNA: TGTGCCAGCAGCCCTAGACAGAGCTTCGTGAACACTGAAGCTTTCTTT. This rearrangement joins TRBV7-6 to TRBJ1-1; TRBD1 is a possible D gene (5 bases). V dropped 5 bases and J dropped 0 bases, with 16 bases sitting between them. CDR3 size: 16 residues. The germline V gene encodes CDR1 SGHVS and CDR2 FNYEAQ.

The rearrangement uses TRBV5-6 and TRBJ2-1; D may correspond to TRBD1 or TRBD2 (5 bases each). V lost 0 bases, J lost 6 bases, and 10 bases lay in between. In germline, CDR1 is SGHDT, CDR2 YYEEEE. This CDR3 comprises 14 residues. The CDR3 loop reads CASSLGDPPNEQFF. CDR3 nucleotides: TGTGCCAGCAGCTTGGGGGACCCACCCAATGAGCAGTTCTTC.

The rearrangement joins TRBV27 to TRBJ2-2, with TRBD1 as a possible D gene (6 bases). V was pared by 7 bases and J by 7 bases, with 22 bases between. The CDR3 is 16 residues long. Per germline, CDR1 MNHEY and CDR2 SMNVEV (reference sequence). CDR3 residues: CASTQDSLLENGELFF. CDR3 coding DNA: TGTGCCAGCACCCAGGACAGTCTTCTCGAGAACGGGGAGCTGTTTTTT.

J is TRBJ1-2 and V is TRBV4-3; the match to TRBD1 covers 10 bases. Germline loops: CDR1 LGHNA, CDR2 YSLEER. This CDR3 is 16 amino acids long. The junction had 5 bases not matched to a gene; V was cut back by 1 base and J by 3 bases. Written as DNA, the CDR3 is TGCGCCAGCAGCCAAGGTTCGACAGGGGGCTACTATGGCTACACCTTC. Its protein product is CASSQGSTGGYYGYTF.

CDR3: CASSFPTSLDEQFF. CDR3 nucleotides: TGTGCCAGCAGCTTCCCGACTAGCTTGGATGAGCAGTTCTTC. This sequence joins TRBV7-9 and TRBJ2-1; 7 nucleotides agree with TRBD2. The germline V gene encodes CDR1 SEHNR and CDR2 FQNEAQ (reference sequence). CDR3 length equals 14 residues. With 3 bases clipped from V and 8 bases from J, the junction kept 7 bases outside the gene matches.